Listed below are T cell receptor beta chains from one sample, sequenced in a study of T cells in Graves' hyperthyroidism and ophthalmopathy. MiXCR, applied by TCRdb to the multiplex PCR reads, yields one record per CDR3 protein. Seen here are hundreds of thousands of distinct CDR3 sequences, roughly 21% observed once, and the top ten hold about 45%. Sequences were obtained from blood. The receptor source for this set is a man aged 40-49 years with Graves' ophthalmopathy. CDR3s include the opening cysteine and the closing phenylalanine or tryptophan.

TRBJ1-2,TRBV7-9,CASSLGESGGYTF
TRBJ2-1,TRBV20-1,CSARTSASGLAGAEQFF
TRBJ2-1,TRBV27,CASRAGGFEQFF
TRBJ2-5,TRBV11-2,CASGYPPTGTSGRAETQYF
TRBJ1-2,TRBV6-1,CASSMSPGAGYGYTF
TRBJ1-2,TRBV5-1,CASSLERGTYGYTF
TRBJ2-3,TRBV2,CASSPGLAADTQYF
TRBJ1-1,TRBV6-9,CASSYTGRSKISVDYTEAFF
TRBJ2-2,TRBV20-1,CSATKNVMGGELFF
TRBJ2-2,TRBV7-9,CASSPLAGVGGELFF
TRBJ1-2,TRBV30,CAWSSPPGSGYTF
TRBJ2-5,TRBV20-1,CSATLRHSYQETQYF
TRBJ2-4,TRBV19,CASSPIAGGAKNIQYF
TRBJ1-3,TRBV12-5,CASGQQGVSGNTIYF
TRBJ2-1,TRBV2,CASSEVGFNNEQFF
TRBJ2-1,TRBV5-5,CASSLVPGQGTNEQFF
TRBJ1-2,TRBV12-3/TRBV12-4,CASSDRVPSYGYTF
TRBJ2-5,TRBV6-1,CASSVSRGQETQYF
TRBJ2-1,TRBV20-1,CSARPSERGYNEQFF
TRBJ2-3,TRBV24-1,CATSDPAGTGSRDTQYF
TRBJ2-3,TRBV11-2,CASGYPPTGTSGRGTDTQYF
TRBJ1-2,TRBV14,CASRKDSGGAFDYGYTF
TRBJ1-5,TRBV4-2,CASSQARTGLQPQHF
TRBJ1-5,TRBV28,CASSGLIDSNQPQHF
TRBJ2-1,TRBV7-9,CASSPSGGYNEQFF
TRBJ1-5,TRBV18,CASSPFQNSDQPQHF
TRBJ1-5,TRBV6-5,CASSYSRPARGGNQPQHF
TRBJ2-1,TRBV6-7,CASRGTSGAYNEQFF
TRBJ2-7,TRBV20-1,CSGTGTSGSYEQYF